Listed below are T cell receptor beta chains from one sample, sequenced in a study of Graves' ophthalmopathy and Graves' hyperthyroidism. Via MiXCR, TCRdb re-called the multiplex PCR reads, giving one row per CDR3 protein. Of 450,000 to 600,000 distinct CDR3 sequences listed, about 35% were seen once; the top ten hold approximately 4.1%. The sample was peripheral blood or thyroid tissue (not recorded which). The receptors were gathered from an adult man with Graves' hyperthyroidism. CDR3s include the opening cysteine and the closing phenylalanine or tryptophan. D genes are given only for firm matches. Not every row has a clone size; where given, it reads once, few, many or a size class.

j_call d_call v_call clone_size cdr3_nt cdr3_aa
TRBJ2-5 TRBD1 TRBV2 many TGTGCCAGCACGGGACAGGGGGCCGAAGAGACCCAGTACTTC CASTGQGAEETQYF
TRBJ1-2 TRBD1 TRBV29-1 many TGCAGCGCCTGGACAGGTGGCTACACCTTC CSAWTGGYTF
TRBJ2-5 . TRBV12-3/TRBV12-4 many TGTGCCAGCAGTTTAAGAGGGCCAGAGACCCAGTACTTC CASSLRGPETQYF
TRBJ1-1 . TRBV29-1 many TGCAGCGCTAAGGGGGGTGGGGGCACTGTGGCTGAAGCTTTCTTT CSAKGGGGTVAEAFF
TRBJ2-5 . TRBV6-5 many TGTGCCAGCAGTCCACAAATAAGGGACCGCGAACAAGAGACCCAGTACTTC CASSPQIRDREQETQYF
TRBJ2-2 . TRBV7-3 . TGTGCCAGCAGCCGCGTGGGTGGGCCCTCCGGGGAGCTGTTTTTT CASSRVGGPSGELFF
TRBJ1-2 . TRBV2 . TGTGCCAGCAGTCCTAGCGGGTACACCTTC CASSPSGYTF
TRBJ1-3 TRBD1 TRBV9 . TGTGCCAGCAGCGTGGGACAGCGAGCTGGAAACACCATATATTTT CASSVGQRAGNTIYF
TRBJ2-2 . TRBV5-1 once TGCGCCAGCAGCTCTCAGGGGGAGCTGTTTTTT CASSSQGELFF
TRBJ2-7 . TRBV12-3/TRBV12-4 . TGTGCCAGCAGTTTTATGCTATACGAGCAGTACTTC CASSFMLYEQYF
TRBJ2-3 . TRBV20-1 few TGCAGTGCTAACACAGGGTTGGCAGATACGCAGTATTTT CSANTGLADTQYF
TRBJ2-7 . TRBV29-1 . TGCAGCGCACTTCAGCCGGGACCACCAGATTATTACGAGCAGTACTTC CSALQPGPPDYYEQYF
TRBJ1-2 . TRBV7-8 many TGTGCCAGCAGCTTATTCGCTGGCTACACCTTC CASSLFAGYTF
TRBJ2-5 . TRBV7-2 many TGTGCCACCAGCCCCGGTCGCCAGGCTAGGGGAGAGACCCAGTACTTC CATSPGRQARGETQYF
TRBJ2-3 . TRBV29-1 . TGCAGCGGAACTCGGGAGTTGGGCACAGATACGCAGTATTTT CSGTRELGTDTQYF
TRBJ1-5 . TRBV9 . TGTGCCAGCAGTGAAGCGCGGGGGGTTAATCAGCCCCAGCATTTT CASSEARGVNQPQHF
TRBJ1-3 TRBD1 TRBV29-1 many TGCAGCGTTGAGTATGGGACAGGGCTTGCGAACACCATATATTTT CSVEYGTGLANTIYF